These 29 T cell receptor beta chains came from one sample sequenced in a study of blood T cell repertoires in COVID-19 (dated by TCRdb to the early 2020s). The library was obtained by the immunoSEQ multiplex PCR assay. Entries here come from immuneACCESS through TCRdb and include only in-frame sequences with V and J called. Some clones fail to appear in such tables; in the studies checked, an unresolved V gene covers under half of the shortfall, and the cause of the remainder is unknown. Across this sample there are 310,000 or so clones, with around nine tenths seen only once. Approximately 5% of the sample belongs to the ten largest clones. The specimen sequenced was PBMCs or T cells enriched from blood (not recorded which). The receptors were sampled from a woman aged 25 to 39 who had recovered from COVID-19.

CDR3 region: CASSNNRLAGELSSYNEQFF. The CDR3, as DNA: TGTGCCAGCAGCAACAACAGACTAGCGGGGGAGCTTAGCTCCTACAATGAGCAGTTCTTC. This chain links TRBV6-6 with TRBJ2-1; 12 bases line up with TRBD2. This CDR3 spans 20 amino acids. Germline loops: CDR1 MNHNY, CDR2 SVGAGI (reference sequence). Trimming removed 6 bases from V and 0 bases from J; junction bases left unmatched: 15.

The chain uses TRBV7-8 and TRBJ1-5; 7 bases are shared with TRBD1. The J segment lost 0 bases and the V segment lost 5 bases, leaving 7 bases of the junction unmatched. This CDR3 spans 16 amino acids. The germline V gene encodes CDR1 SGHVS and CDR2 FQNEAQ. The CDR3 bases are TGTGCCAGCAGCATCGGGACAGCCTTTAGCAATCAGCCCCAGCATTTT. As protein: CASSIGTAFSNQPQHF.

This chain connects TRBV2 to TRBJ2-7; TRBD1 matches at 8 bases. J lost 3 bases, V lost 7 bases, and 8 bases had no gene match. CDR1 SNHLY and CDR2 FYNNEI come from the germline V gene. The CDR3 has 14 residues. In DNA, the CDR3 is TGTGCCAGCACCTTGCGGACAGGGATCTACGAGCAGTACTTC. This sequence encodes CASTLRTGIYEQYF.

The chain is built from TRBV19 and TRBJ1-5; D remains ambiguous. Germline CDR1 is LNHDA and CDR2 is SQIVND (reference sequence). Trimming pared 3 bases from V and 0 bases from J, leaving 6 bases between. The CDR3 is 14 residues long. CDR3 region: CASSMPGSNQPQHF. As DNA, the CDR3 is TGTGCCAGTAGTATGCCGGGTAGCAATCAGCCCCAGCATTTT.

The table lists this clone with a few counts. The rearrangement uses TRBV5-1 and TRBJ2-1; TRBD2 matches 7 bases. This CDR3 is built from 15 residues. Trimming removed 4 bases from V and 3 bases from J; junction bases left unmatched: 7. From germline, CDR1 is SGHRS and CDR2 YFSETQ. CDR3 protein: CASSDTSANYNEQFF. The CDR3 nucleotides read TGCGCCAGCAGCGATACTAGCGCGAACTACAATGAGCAGTTCTTC.

J is TRBJ1-3 and V is TRBV6-1, with 7 bases fitting TRBD1. CDR1 and CDR2 (germline): MNHNS, SASEGT. The CDR3 totals 18 residues. The junction had 11 bases not matched to a gene; V was cut back by 3 bases and J by 0 bases. The DNA of the CDR3 is TGTGCCAGCAGTGACAGGGGGAGACTTCCATCCTCTGGAAACACCATATATTTT. Translated: CASSDRGRLPSSGNTIYF.

The rearrangement links TRBV27 to TRBJ1-2, with D possibly TRBD1 on 5 matching bases. CDR1 is MNHEY and CDR2 is SMNVEV in the germline V gene (reference sequence). The CDR3 runs to 15 residues. V lost 4 bases to trimming and J lost 4 bases, with 16 bases between them. DNA for the CDR3: TGTGCCAGCAGTTCCGCGGGCCTCGGGGGCTATGGCTACACCTTC. It translates to CASSSAGLGGYGYTF.

This clone came up a few times. The CDR3 sequence: CASSRQENTEAFF. In nucleotides, the CDR3 is TGTGCCAGCAGTCGTCAGGAGAACACTGAAGCTTTCTTT. The chain has TRBV7-6 and TRBJ1-1; D is undetermined. Per the germline V gene, CDR1 is SGHVS and CDR2 is FNYEAQ. CDR3 size: 13 residues. With 6 bases removed from V and 1 base from J, the gap between germline ends came to 9 bases.

J is TRBJ1-1 and V is TRBV2; D is unclear. Looked up from germline, CDR1 is SNHLY and CDR2 is FYNNEI. The CDR3 runs to 14 residues. V lost 2 bases, J lost 4 bases, and 11 bases lay in between. CDR3 sequence: CASSESIRFTEAFF. The CDR3 DNA reads TGTGCCAGCAGTGAATCTATTCGGTTCACTGAAGCTTTCTTT.

This clone was observed once. The V gene is TRBV9, the J gene TRBJ2-7, with 7 bases fitting TRBD2. Germline CDR1 SGDLS, CDR2 YYNGEE. Unmatched junction bases numbered 11, after V lost 3 bases and J lost 5 bases. The CDR3 length is 15 residues. The chain's CDR3 is CASSEDRDYRNEQYF. CDR3 nucleotide sequence: TGTGCCAGCAGCGAGGACCGGGACTACAGGAACGAGCAGTACTTC.

The V call is TRBV9, the J call TRBJ2-1; 11 nucleotides match TRBD2. Unmatched junction bases numbered 7, after V lost 0 bases and J lost 5 bases. This CDR3 contains 17 residues. The germline V gene has CDR1 SGDLS and CDR2 YYNGEE. CDR3 DNA sequence: TGTGCCAGCAGCGTAGCTAGCGGGGGGCGTTTAAACAATGAGCAGTTCTTC. Its protein is CASSVASGGRLNNEQFF.

This chain uses TRBV19 with TRBJ1-5; weak D call: TRBD1 (5 bases). Germline V gene sequence: CDR1 LNHDA, CDR2 SQIVND (reference sequence). Trimming removed 4 bases at V and 1 base at J, with 14 bases between. This CDR3 has 16 residues. As DNA, the CDR3 is TGTGCCAGTAGTACCGGGGGGATGGGGAGCAATCAGCCCCAGCATTTT. Translating gives CASSTGGMGSNQPQHF.

The V and J genes are TRBV30 and TRBJ1-6; the match to TRBD1 covers 8 bases. The germline gives CDR1 GTSNPN, CDR2 SVGIG (reference sequence). The CDR3 has 16 residues. V lost 2 bases, J lost 4 bases, and 7 bases stayed unmatched. CDR3 in DNA: TGTGCCTGGAGTCCTAAAACAGGGGGTTATAATTCACCCCTCCACTTT. It encodes CAWSPKTGGYNSPLHF. Full variable domain (rest looked up from reference TRBV30 and TRBJ1-6): SQTIHQWPATLVQPVGSPLSLECTVEGTSNPNLYWYRQAAGRGLQLLFYSVGIGQISSEVPQNLSASRPQDRQFILSSKKLLLSDSGFYLCAWSPKTGGYNSPLHFGNGTRLTVT.

This chain uses TRBV12-3 or TRBV12-4 with TRBJ1-2; D is unclear. Trimming left V 7 bases short and J 4 bases short, with 13 bases between. This CDR3 is built from 13 residues. CDR3: CASTQQTRYGYTF. Written as DNA, the CDR3 is TGTGCCAGCACCCAACAGACCCGCTATGGCTACACCTTC.

The chain couples TRBV30 to TRBJ1-2, with D maybe TRBD1 (5 bases). The CDR3 loop spans 13 amino acids. The V end was cut by 4 bases, the J end by 4 bases, with 13 bases between. Germline CDR1 and CDR2: GTSNPN and SVGIG (reference sequence). The CDR3 reads CAWKPGLIYGYTF. In DNA, the CDR3 is TGTGCCTGGAAACCGGGACTGATCTATGGCTACACCTTC.

The chain recombines TRBV10-3 with TRBJ2-7; no reliable D call. Trimming took 7 bases from V and 4 from J, leaving 11 bases between them. Per the germline V gene, CDR1 is ENHRY and CDR2 is SYGVKD. This CDR3 comprises 12 residues. The CDR3 DNA is TGTGCCATCACCCTGGCAGGTTACGAGCAGTACTTC. As protein: CAITLAGYEQYF.

This clone was seen more than once but under ten times. The gene calls are TRBV10-3 and TRBJ1-6, with D unclear. The CDR3 covers 12 residues. Germline-derived CDR1 and CDR2 are ENHRY and SYGVKD. Trimming took 3 bases from V and 14 from J, leaving 11 bases between them. CDR3 in DNA: TGTGCCATCAGTGATATAGGCCAGGCCCTCCACTTT. It encodes CAISDIGQALHF.

V is TRBV4-2 and J is TRBJ1-1; 9 bases align to TRBD1. The germline V gene encodes CDR1 LGHNA and CDR2 YNFKEQ. V lost 0 bases, J lost 5 bases, and 10 bases stayed unmatched. The CDR3 is 17 residues long. CDR3 in amino acids: CASSQDLTGGSWTEAFF. The CDR3 DNA reads as TGTGCCAGCAGCCAAGATCTGACAGGGGGAAGTTGGACTGAAGCTTTCTTT.

The chain couples TRBV10-2 to TRBJ1-5; a weak D match, TRBD1 (5 bases). CDR3 size: 14 residues. V was cut by 3 bases and J by 0 bases, with 6 bases left in between. Germline values: CDR1 WSHSY, CDR2 SAAADI. CDR3 sequence: CASSEQVSNQPQHF. The CDR3 coding sequence is TGCGCCAGCAGTGAACAGGTTAGCAATCAGCCCCAGCATTTT.

V and J are TRBV6-5 and TRBJ1-2; D is uncertain. The CDR3 length is 15 residues. Germline CDR1 is MNHEY and CDR2 is SVGAGI. Trimming stripped 0 bases from V and 7 bases from J, with 15 bases between. The CDR3 nucleotides are TGTGCCAGCAGTTACTCGAATGCGGGAATAGGTGGCTACACCTTC. It is translated as CASSYSNAGIGGYTF.

This chain uses TRBV30 with TRBJ2-1; D unclear. V dropped 3 bases and J dropped 0 bases, with 18 bases sitting between them. CDR3 length: 17 residues. Germline values: CDR1 GTSNPN, CDR2 SVGIG (reference sequence). The chain's CDR3 is CAWSLPRVGTSYNEQFF. CDR3 sequence (DNA): TGTGCCTGGAGCCTACCCCGGGTCGGAACCTCCTACAATGAGCAGTTCTTC.

This chain connects TRBV5-4 to TRBJ1-2; 7 nucleotides match TRBD1. This CDR3 has 15 amino acids. Per the germline V gene, CDR1 is SGHNT and CDR2 is YYREEE (reference sequence). The ends lost 4 bases at V and 6 bases at J; junction bases unmatched: 12. CDR3 DNA sequence: TGTGCCAGCAGCGAGAAAAACCGGGACAGCGATGGCTACACCTTC. It yields the protein CASSEKNRDSDGYTF.

This chain uses TRBV16 with TRBJ2-5, with D unclear. The CDR3 spans 13 residues. Germline V gives CDR1 KGHSY, CDR2 FQNENV. V lost 0 bases and J 5 bases, leaving 7 bases between the germline ends. This CDR3 reads CASSQSTPETQYF. In nucleotides, the CDR3 is TGTGCCAGCAGCCAATCCACTCCCGAGACCCAGTACTTC.

V usage is TRBV10-2 and J usage is TRBJ1-5; TRBD1 agrees at 10 bases. CDR3 size: 19 residues. Germline trimming cut 4 bases from V and 3 bases from J; bases unmatched to any gene: 15. Germline CDR1 reads WSHSY; CDR2 reads SAAADI. The CDR3 nucleotides read TGCGCCAGCAGTGGCCCGGGACAGGGGACCGGGGGTCCCAATCAGCCCCAGCATTTT. This sequence encodes CASSGPGQGTGGPNQPQHF.

This chain links TRBV9 with TRBJ1-3; possibly TRBD1 for D (6 bases). The V and J ends lost 3 bases and 4 bases respectively, with 14 bases between them. The CDR3 totals 15 residues. Germline V gene sequence: CDR1 SGDLS, CDR2 YYNGEE. CDR3 coding DNA: TGTGCCAGCAGCGGGGTTGGGGGCGGCGGAAACACCATATATTTT. As protein: CASSGVGGGGNTIYF.

This chain links TRBV5-1 with TRBJ1-1; possible D gene TRBD1, 6 bases. The CDR3 is made up of 15 amino acids. Germline lookup yields CDR1 SGHRS and CDR2 YFSETQ. Trimming left V 0 bases short and J 7 bases short, with 16 bases between. The CDR3 sequence: CASSLAGQGTDEAFF. In nucleotides, the CDR3 is TGCGCCAGCAGCTTGGCCGGGCAGGGGACCGATGAAGCTTTCTTT.

The gene calls are TRBV6-6 and TRBJ2-3; D is perhaps TRBD2 (5 bases). The CDR3 contains 15 residues. CDR1 is MNHNY, CDR2 SVGAGI, per germline (reference sequence). Deletions cut 2 bases from V and 2 bases from J, with 11 bases between. Written as DNA, the CDR3 is TGTGCCAGCAGTTACGGGGAGCGGATCACAGATACGCAGTATTTT. It specifies CASSYGERITDTQYF.

The chain is built from TRBV10-3 and TRBJ1-1; D is perhaps TRBD1 (6 bases). V dropped 3 bases and J dropped 4 bases, with 12 bases sitting between them. The germline gives CDR1 ENHRY, CDR2 SYGVKD. This CDR3 is 14 amino acids long. DNA of the CDR3: TGTGCCATCAGTGATGTCAGGGGTGTCACTGAAGCTTTCTTT. Protein sequence: CAISDVRGVTEAFF.

The rearrangement uses TRBV6-1 and TRBJ1-1; TRBD1 matches 7 bases. V dropped 1 base and J dropped 0; count of bases not matched to a gene: 11. The germline V gene has CDR1 MNHNS and CDR2 SASEGT. This CDR3 region has 18 residues. The CDR3 reads CASSEGGLAGGLNTEAFF. Written as DNA, the CDR3 is TGTGCCAGCAGTGAAGGGGGGCTGGCAGGGGGGTTGAACACTGAAGCTTTCTTT.